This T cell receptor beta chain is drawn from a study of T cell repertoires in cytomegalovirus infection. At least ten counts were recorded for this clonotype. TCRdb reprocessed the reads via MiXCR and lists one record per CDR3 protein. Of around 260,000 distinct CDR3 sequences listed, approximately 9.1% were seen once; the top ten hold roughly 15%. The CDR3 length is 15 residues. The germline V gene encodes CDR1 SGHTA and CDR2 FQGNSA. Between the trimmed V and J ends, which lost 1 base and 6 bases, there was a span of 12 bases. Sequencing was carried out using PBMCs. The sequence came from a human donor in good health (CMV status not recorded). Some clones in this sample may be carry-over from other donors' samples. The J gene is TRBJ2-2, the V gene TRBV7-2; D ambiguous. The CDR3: CASSLGLGSSGELFF. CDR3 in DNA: TGTGCCAGCAGCTTAGGACTCGGTTCGTCCGGGGAGCTGTTTTTT.